The source of this T cell receptor beta chain is a study of T cell responses to AZD1222 COVID-19 vaccine. Overall study context: Pooling covered second doses at about 4 or about 12 weeks.

Trimming pared 0 bases from V and 3 bases from J, leaving 10 bases between. CDR1 SGHRS and CDR2 YFSETQ come from the germline V gene. The CDR3 consists of 15 residues. The assay was immunoSEQ multiplex PCR, and TCRdb's table has in-frame clones only and misses some. The sample lists approximately 180,000 clones; approximately 90% were seen once. With regard to this clone: Its target is not known.

Study-wide findings and caveats: Most donors were white British and more were female, and clonal diversity was possibly underestimated. Within unmutated variant regions lay the reported targets of nearly half of spike-specific TCRs.

This sample comprised peripheral blood, obtained on day 0 of AZD1222 vaccination. The chain employs TRBV5-1 and TRBJ1-3; D is unclear. The sequence was obtained from an adult in good health. The CDR3 DNA reads TGCGCCAGCAGCTTGGCAGGTCCGTATGGAAACACCATATATTTT. Encoded protein: CASSLAGPYGNTIYF. The full variable domain, with the rest looked up from reference TRBV5-1 and TRBJ1-3, is KAGVTQTPRYLIKTRGQQVTLSCSPISGHRSVSWYQQTPGQGLQFLFEYFSETQRNKGNFPGRFSGRQFSNSRSEMNVSTLELGDSALYLCASSLAGPYGNTIYFGEGSWLTVV.